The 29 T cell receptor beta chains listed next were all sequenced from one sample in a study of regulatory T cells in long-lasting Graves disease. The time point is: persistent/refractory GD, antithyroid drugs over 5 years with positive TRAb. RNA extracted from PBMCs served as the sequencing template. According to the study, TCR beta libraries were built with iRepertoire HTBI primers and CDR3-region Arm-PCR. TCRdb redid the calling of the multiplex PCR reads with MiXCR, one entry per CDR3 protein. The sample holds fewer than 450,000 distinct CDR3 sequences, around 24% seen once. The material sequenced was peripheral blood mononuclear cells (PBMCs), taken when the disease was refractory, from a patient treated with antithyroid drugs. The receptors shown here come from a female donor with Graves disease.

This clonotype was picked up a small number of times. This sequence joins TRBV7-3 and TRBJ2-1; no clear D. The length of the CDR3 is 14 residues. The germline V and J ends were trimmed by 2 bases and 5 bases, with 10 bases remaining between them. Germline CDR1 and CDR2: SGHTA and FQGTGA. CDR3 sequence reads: CASSLGPGDNEQFF. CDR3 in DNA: TGTGCCAGCAGCTTAGGCCCAGGAGACAATGAGCAGTTCTTC.

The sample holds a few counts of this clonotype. The chain's CDR3 is CASKVMADTQYF. The CDR3, as DNA: TGTGCCAGCAAAGTGATGGCAGATACGCAGTATTTT. V usage is TRBV2 and J usage is TRBJ2-3; D unclear. The germline gives CDR1 SNHLY, CDR2 FYNNEI. Between the trimmed V and J ends, which lost 7 bases and 4 bases, there was a span of 9 bases. The CDR3 loop spans 12 amino acids.

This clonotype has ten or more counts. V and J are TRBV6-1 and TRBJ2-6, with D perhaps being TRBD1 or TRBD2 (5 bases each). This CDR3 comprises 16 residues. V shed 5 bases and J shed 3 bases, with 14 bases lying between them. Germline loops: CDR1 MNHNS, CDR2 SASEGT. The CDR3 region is CASSPHGDRGANVLTF. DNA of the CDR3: TGTGCCAGCAGTCCCCATGGGGACCGTGGGGCCAACGTCCTGACTTTC.

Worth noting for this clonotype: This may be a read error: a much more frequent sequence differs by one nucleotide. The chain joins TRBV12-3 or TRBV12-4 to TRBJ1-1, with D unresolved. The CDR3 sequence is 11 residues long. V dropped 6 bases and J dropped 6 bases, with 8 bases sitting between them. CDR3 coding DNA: TGTGCCAGCAGGGGTCGGGCTGAAGCTTTCTTT. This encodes CASRGRAEAFF.

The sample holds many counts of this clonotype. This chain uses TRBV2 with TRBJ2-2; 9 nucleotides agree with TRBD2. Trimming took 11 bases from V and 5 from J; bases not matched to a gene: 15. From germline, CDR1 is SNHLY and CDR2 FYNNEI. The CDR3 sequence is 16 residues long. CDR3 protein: CAGRGREGRSTGELFF. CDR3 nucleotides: TGTGCCGGAAGGGGGCGGGAGGGCCGTTCGACCGGGGAGCTGTTTTTT. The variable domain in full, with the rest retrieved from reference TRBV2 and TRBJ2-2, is EPEVTQTPSHQVTQMGQEVILRCVPISNHLYFYWYRQILGQKVEFLVSFYNNEISEKSEIFDDQFSVERPDGSNFTLKIRSTKLEDSAMYFCAGRGREGRSTGELFFGEGSRLTVL.

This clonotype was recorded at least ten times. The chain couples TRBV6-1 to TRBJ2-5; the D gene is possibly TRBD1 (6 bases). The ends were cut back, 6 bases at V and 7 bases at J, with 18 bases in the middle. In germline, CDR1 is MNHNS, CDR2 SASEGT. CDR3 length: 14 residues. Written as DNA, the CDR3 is TGTGCCAGCAGCGGCATAGGGGTACAGGGGACCCAGTACTTC. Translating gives CASSGIGVQGTQYF.

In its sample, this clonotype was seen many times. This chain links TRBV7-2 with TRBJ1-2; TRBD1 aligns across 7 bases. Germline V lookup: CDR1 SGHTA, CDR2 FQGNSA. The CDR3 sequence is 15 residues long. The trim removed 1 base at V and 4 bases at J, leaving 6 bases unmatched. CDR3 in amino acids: CASSLGTGYFYGYTF. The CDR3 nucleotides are TGTGCCAGCAGCTTAGGGACAGGCTATTTCTATGGCTACACCTTC.

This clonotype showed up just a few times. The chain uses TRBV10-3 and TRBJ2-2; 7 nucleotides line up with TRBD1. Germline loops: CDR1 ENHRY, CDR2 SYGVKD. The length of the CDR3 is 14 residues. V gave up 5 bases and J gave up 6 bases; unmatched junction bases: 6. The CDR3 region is CAISTTGSAGELFF. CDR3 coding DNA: TGTGCCATCAGTACGACAGGGTCGGCCGGGGAGCTGTTTTTT.

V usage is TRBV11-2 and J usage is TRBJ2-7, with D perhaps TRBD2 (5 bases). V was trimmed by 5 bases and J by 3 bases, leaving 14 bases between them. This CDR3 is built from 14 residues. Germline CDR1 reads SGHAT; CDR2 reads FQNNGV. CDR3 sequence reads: CASSRSRGIYEQYF. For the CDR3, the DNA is TGTGCCAGCAGCCGGAGTCGGGGTATCTACGAGCAGTACTTC.

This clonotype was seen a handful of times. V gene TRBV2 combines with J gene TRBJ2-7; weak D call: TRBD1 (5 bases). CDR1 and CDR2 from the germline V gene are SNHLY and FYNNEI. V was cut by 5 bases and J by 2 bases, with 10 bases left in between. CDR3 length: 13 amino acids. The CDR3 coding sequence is TGTGCCAGCAGTTCCGACAGTACCTACGAGCAGTACTTC. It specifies CASSSDSTYEQYF.

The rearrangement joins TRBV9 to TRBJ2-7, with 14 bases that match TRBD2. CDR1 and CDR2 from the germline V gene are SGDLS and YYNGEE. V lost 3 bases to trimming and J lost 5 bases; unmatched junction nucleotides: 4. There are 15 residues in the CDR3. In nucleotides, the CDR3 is TGTGCCAGCAGCGCGGGACTAGCGGGAGTGAACGAGCAGTACTTC. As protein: CASSAGLAGVNEQYF.

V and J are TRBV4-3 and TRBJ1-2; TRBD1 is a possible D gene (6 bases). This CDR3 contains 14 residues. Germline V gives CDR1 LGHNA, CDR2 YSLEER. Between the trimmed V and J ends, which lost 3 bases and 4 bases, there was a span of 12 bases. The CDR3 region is CASSQGGAGYGYTF. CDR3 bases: TGCGCCAGCAGCCAGGGGGGGGCAGGCTATGGCTACACCTTC.

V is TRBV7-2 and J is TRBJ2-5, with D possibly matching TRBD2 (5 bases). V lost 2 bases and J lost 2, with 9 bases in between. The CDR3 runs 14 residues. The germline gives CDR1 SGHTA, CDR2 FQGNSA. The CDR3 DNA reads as TGTGCCAGCAGCTTAAAGCGGTTACAAGAGACCCAGTACTTC. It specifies CASSLKRLQETQYF.

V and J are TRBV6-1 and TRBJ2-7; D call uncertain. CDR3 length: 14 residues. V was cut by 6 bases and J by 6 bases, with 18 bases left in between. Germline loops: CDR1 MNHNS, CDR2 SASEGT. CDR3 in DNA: TGTGCCAGCAGCCGCCGTGAAGGTGGTGGCGAGCAGTACTTC. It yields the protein CASSRREGGGEQYF.

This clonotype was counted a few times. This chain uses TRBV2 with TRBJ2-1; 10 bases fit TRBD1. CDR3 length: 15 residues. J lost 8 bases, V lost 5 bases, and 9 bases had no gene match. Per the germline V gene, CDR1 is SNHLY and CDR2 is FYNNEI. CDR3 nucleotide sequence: TGTGCCAGCAGTAATCCGGGACAGGGGATCGATGAGCAGTTCTTC. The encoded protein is CASSNPGQGIDEQFF. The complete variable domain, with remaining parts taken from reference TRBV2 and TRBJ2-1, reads EPEVTQTPSHQVTQMGQEVILRCVPISNHLYFYWYRQILGQKVEFLVSFYNNEISEKSEIFDDQFSVERPDGSNFTLKIRSTKLEDSAMYFCASSNPGQGIDEQFFGPGTRLTVL.

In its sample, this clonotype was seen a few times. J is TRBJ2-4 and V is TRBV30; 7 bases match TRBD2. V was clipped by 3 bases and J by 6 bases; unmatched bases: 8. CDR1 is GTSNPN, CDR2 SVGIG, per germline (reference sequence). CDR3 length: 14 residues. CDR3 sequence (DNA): TGTGCCTGGAGGTTTCCGAGCGGGGTAAACATTCAGTACTTC. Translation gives CAWRFPSGVNIQYF.

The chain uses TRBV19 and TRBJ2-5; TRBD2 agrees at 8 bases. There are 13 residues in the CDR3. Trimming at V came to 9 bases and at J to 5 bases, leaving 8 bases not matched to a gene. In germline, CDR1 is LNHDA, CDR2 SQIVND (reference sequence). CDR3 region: CASKAGDRETQYF. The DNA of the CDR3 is TGTGCCAGCAAAGCGGGGGACCGGGAGACCCAGTACTTC.

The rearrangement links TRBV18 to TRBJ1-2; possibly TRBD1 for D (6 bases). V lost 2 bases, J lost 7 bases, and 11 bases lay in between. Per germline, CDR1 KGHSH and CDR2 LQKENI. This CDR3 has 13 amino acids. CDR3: CASSPIRGRGYTF. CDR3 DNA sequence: TGTGCCAGCTCACCAATCAGGGGACGTGGCTACACCTTC.

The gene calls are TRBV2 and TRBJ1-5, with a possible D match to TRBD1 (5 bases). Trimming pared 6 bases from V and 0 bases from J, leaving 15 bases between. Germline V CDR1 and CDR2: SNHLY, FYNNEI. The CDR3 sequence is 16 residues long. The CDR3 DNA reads TGTGCCAGCAGCCCCCAAGGGGCCTATAGCAATCAGCCCCAGCATTTT. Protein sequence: CASSPQGAYSNQPQHF.

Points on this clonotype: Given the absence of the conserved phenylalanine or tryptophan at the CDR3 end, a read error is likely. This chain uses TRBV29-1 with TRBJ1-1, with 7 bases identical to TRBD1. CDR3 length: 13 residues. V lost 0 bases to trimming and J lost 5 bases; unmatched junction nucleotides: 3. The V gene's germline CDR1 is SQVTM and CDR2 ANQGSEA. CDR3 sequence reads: CSVEDRGQTEAFL. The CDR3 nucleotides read TGCAGCGTTGAAGATCGGGGACAGACTGAAGCTTTCCTT.

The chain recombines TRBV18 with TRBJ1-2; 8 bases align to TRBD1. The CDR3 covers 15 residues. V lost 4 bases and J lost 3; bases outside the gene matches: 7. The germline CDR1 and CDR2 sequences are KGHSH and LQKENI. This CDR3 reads CASSRMGQDHYGYTF. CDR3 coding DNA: TGTGCCAGCTCACGGATGGGACAGGATCACTATGGCTACACCTTC.

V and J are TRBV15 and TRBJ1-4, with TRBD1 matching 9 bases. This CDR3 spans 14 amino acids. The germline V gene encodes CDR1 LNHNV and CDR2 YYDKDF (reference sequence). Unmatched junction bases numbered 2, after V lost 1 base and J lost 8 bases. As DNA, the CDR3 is TGTGCCACCAGCAGAGGGACAGGGGTGGAAAAACTGTTTTTT. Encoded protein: CATSRGTGVEKLFF. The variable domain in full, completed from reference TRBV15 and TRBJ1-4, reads DAMVIQNPRYQVTQFGKPVTLSCSQTLNHNVMYWYQQKSSQAPKLLFHYYDKDFNNEADTPDNFQSRRPNTSFCFLDIRSPGLGDTAMYLCATSRGTGVEKLFFGSGTQLSVL.

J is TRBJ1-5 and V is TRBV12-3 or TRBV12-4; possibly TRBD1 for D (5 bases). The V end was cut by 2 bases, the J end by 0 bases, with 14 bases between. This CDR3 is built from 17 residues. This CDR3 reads CASSLSQGWYSNQPQHF. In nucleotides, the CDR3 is TGTGCCAGCAGTTTATCCCAGGGTTGGTATAGCAATCAGCCCCAGCATTTT.

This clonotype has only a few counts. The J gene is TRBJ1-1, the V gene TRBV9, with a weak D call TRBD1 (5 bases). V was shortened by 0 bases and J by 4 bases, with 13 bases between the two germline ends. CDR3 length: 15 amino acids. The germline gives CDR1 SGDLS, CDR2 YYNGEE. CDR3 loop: CASSVDTLGATEAFF. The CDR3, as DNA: TGTGCCAGCAGCGTAGATACCCTTGGGGCCACTGAAGCTTTCTTT.

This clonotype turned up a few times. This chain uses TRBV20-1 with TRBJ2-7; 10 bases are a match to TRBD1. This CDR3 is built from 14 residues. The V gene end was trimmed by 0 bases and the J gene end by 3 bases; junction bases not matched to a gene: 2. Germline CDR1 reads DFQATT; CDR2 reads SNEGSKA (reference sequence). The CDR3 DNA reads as TGCAGTGCTAGAGATCGGACAGGGGGCTACGAGCAGTACTTC. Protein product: CSARDRTGGYEQYF.

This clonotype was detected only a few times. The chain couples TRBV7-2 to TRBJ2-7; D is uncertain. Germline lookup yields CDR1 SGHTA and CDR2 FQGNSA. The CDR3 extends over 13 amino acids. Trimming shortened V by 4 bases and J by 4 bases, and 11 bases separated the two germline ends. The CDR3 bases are TGTGCCAGCAGCTACAACCCCTTATACGAGCAGTACTTC. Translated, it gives CASSYNPLYEQYF.

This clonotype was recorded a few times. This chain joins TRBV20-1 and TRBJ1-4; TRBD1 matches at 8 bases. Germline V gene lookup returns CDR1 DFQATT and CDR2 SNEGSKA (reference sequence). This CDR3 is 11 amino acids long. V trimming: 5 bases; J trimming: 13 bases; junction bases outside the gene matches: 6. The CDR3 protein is CSAPTGGILFF. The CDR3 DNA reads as TGCAGTGCTCCTACAGGGGGGATACTGTTTTTT.

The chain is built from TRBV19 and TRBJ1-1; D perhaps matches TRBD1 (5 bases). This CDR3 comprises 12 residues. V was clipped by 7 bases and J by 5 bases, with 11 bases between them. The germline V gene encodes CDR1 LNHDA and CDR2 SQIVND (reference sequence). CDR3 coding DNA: TGTGCCAGTACCTTGGAGGGGACTGAAGCTTTCTTT. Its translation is CASTLEGTEAFF.

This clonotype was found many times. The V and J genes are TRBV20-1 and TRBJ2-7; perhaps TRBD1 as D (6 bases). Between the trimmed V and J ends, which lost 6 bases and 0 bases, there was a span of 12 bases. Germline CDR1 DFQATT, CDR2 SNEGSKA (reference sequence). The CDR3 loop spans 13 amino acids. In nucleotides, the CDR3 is TGCAGTGCCAACAGGGACGTCTCCTACGAGCAGTACTTC. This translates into CSANRDVSYEQYF.